The source of this T cell receptor (beta chain) is a study of shared clonotypes between healthy human individuals. Study summary: Researchers assigned three CD4 naive, three CD4 memory, two CD8 naive and one CD8 memory plate to each donor.

Germline V gene lookup returns CDR1 SNHLY and CDR2 FYNNEI. The trim removed 10 bases at V and 7 bases at J, leaving 9 bases unmatched. CDR3 size: 14 residues. The protocol was immunoSEQ multiplex PCR, while the TCRdb copy is restricted to in-frame clones and leaves out a portion. The data show 850,000 to 1,200,000 clones, with 70% to 80% seen just once and approximately 1.5% held by the top ten. The chain links TRBV2 to TRBJ1-6, with TRBD1 identical over 8 bases. The TCR comes from a man between 18 and 35 years old in good health. Sequenced input: memory CD4+ T cells sorted from blood. Specified subset: CD45RA-negative fraction. The CDR3 sequence is CATTAGTGNSPLHF. In DNA, the CDR3 is TGTGCCACCACAGCCGGGACAGGAAATTCACCCCTCCACTTT. Filled out from reference TRBV2 and TRBJ1-6, the complete variable domain reads EPEVTQTPSHQVTQMGQEVILRCVPISNHLYFYWYRQILGQKVEFLVSFYNNEISEKSEIFDDQFSVERPDGSNFTLKIRSTKLEDSAMYFCATTAGTGNSPLHFGNGTRLTVT.